The 3 T cell receptor beta chains in this list originate from one sample, sequenced in a study of blood T cell repertoires in COVID-19. TCRdb's table, derived via immunoSEQ multiplex PCR, lists solely in-frame clones and lacks some. The table records about 160,000 clones, about 85% of them present only once. The source material was peripheral blood. The source is a human donor with acute or convalescent COVID-19. The donor label of this sample is uncertain.

J is TRBJ1-2 and V is TRBV24-1; D is undetermined. V lost 9 bases to trimming and J lost 4 bases, with 20 bases between them. The CDR3 has 15 residues. Germline CDR1 is KGHDR and CDR2 is SFDVKD. As DNA, the CDR3 is TGTGCCACCCGGGGAGGGAAGGGTTTGAGCTATGGCTACACCTTC. It is translated as CATRGGKGLSYGYTF.

This chain joins TRBV9 and TRBJ1-1; 9 positions match TRBD1. The CDR3 spans 16 residues. CDR1 and CDR2 (germline): SGDLS, YYNGEE. V was clipped by 0 bases and J by 1 base; unmatched bases: 4. CDR3 loop: CASSVGDRVGNTEAFF. CDR3 nucleotides: TGTGCCAGCAGCGTAGGGGACAGGGTGGGGAACACTGAAGCTTTCTTT.

V is TRBV7-6 and J is TRBJ2-2, with TRBD2 matching over 8 bases. The CDR3 is 15 amino acids. Germline values: CDR1 SGHVS, CDR2 FNYEAQ. The J segment lost 5 bases and the V segment lost 6 bases, leaving 8 bases of the junction unmatched. For the CDR3, the DNA is TGTGCCAGCAGTCCCGGGAGGGAGGGGACCGGGGAGCTGTTTTTT. It translates to CASSPGREGTGELFF.